The 18 T cell receptor beta chains given below trace back to one sample, sequenced in a study of T cells in Graves' hyperthyroidism and ophthalmopathy. What was amplified from RNA transcripts were TCR beta CDR3 regions. The HTBI primer set served for first-round RT-PCR of the TCR CDR3. Using its own MiXCR run on the multiplex PCR reads, TCRdb lists one record per CDR3 protein. The table includes around 300,000 distinct CDR3 sequences, around 14% detected once. What was sequenced was blood. The source is a young woman with Graves' hyperthyroidism.

This clonotype was recorded many times. The chain uses TRBV20-1 and TRBJ2-1; 10 bases match TRBD2. This CDR3 has 13 residues. The junction had 8 bases not matched to a gene; V was cut back by 3 bases and J by 12 bases. Germline lookup yields CDR1 DFQATT and CDR2 SNEGSKA (reference sequence). CDR3 region: CSARRTSGAGQFF. CDR3 nucleotide sequence: TGCAGTGCTAGGCGGACTAGCGGTGCGGGGCAGTTCTTC.

This clonotype was seen many times. The chain joins TRBV11-2 to TRBJ2-7; 10 bases agree with TRBD2. Germline V CDR1 and CDR2: SGHAT, FQNNGV. The length of the CDR3 is 14 residues. The J segment lost 6 bases and the V segment lost 5 bases, leaving 7 bases of the junction unmatched. The CDR3 coding sequence is TGTGCCAGCAGCCTCCTAGCGGGAGCGACCGAGCAGTACTTC. It yields the protein CASSLLAGATEQYF.

This clonotype has at least ten counts. CDR3 coding DNA: TGTGCCAGCAAGGAAAAGGGCGGGAGCTACGAGCAGTACTTC. Translation gives CASKEKGGSYEQYF. The chain has TRBV6-2 or TRBV6-3 and TRBJ2-7; 7 nucleotides align to TRBD2. Trimming cost V 7 bases and J 3 bases; bases outside gene matches: 9. This CDR3 region has 14 residues. Germline values: CDR1 MNHEY, CDR2 SVGEGT.

In its sample, this clonotype was seen a few times. This chain links TRBV11-2 with TRBJ1-6, with D uncertain. Trimming took 7 bases from V and 3 from J, leaving 10 bases between them. This CDR3 comprises 14 residues. Germline V gives CDR1 SGHAT, CDR2 FQNNGV. CDR3 nucleotides: TGTGCCAGCAAAACAGACAACTATAATTCACCCCTCCACTTT. Translation gives CASKTDNYNSPLHF. The variable domain in full, with the rest retrieved from reference TRBV11-2 and TRBJ1-6, is EAGVAQSPRYKIIEKRQSVAFWCNPISGHATLYWYQQILGQGPKLLIQFQNNGVVDDSQLPKDRFSAERLKGVDSTLKIQPAKLEDSAVYLCASKTDNYNSPLHFGNGTRLTVT.

This clonotype was seen repeatedly, ten times or more. The chain combines TRBV7-6 with TRBJ2-7; D remains ambiguous. The CDR3 length is 15 residues. V dropped 1 base and J dropped 4 bases, with 14 bases sitting between them. Germline V gene sequence: CDR1 SGHVS, CDR2 FNYEAQ. CDR3 residues: CASSLESARWYEQYF. CDR3 bases: TGTGCCAGCAGCTTAGAGTCTGCTCGGTGGTACGAGCAGTACTTC.

This clonotype appeared many times. This rearrangement joins TRBV27 to TRBJ2-2; D is undetermined. The CDR3 extends over 13 amino acids. Trimming pared 2 bases from V and 6 bases from J, leaving 7 bases between. Germline CDR1 reads MNHEY; CDR2 reads SMNVEV (reference sequence). The CDR3 here is CASSLDWAGELFF. The CDR3, as DNA: TGTGCCAGCAGTTTAGATTGGGCCGGGGAGCTGTTTTTT.

V gene TRBV10-3 combines with J gene TRBJ2-1, with no clear D. This CDR3 is 13 amino acids long. The germline V gene encodes CDR1 ENHRY and CDR2 SYGVKD. Trimming shortened V by 0 bases and J by 10 bases, and 10 bases separated the two germline ends. CDR3 nucleotides: TGTGCCATCAGTGAGTCGGAGAATGGGGAGCAGTTCTTC. This codes for CAISESENGEQFF.

In this sample, this clonotype turned up many times. The chain links TRBV7-2 to TRBJ2-2; 7 bases align to TRBD1. The J segment lost 8 bases and the V segment lost 5 bases, leaving 8 bases of the junction unmatched. CDR1 and CDR2 (germline): SGHTA, FQGNSA. This CDR3 comprises 14 residues. The chain's CDR3 is CASSLKTGPGELFF. The CDR3 bases are TGTGCCAGCAGCCTAAAGACAGGGCCGGGGGAGCTGTTTTTT.

This clonotype was seen ten or more times. V gene TRBV24-1 combines with J gene TRBJ1-5; D not resolved. V was pared by 9 bases and J by 6 bases, with 17 bases between. Germline V gene sequence: CDR1 KGHDR, CDR2 SFDVKD. The CDR3 spans 14 residues. The CDR3 DNA reads TGTGCCACCCAGCGGGGATTAGAGGGTCAGCCCCAGCATTTT. Translation gives CATQRGLEGQPQHF.

This clonotype was observed many times. This sequence joins TRBV30 and TRBJ1-2; no reliable D call. CDR3 length: 14 residues. Trimming shortened V by 1 base and J by 13 bases, and 22 bases separated the two germline ends. Germline V lookup: CDR1 GTSNPN, CDR2 SVGIG (reference sequence). This chain's CDR3 is CAWSGPGEEMIRTF. The CDR3 bases are TGTGCCTGGAGTGGCCCCGGGGAGGAAATGATCCGCACCTTC.

This clonotype was observed at least ten times. The CDR3 sequence is CASSPGQGLVGGYTF. In nucleotides, the CDR3 is TGTGCCAGCAGTCCTGGACAGGGCCTCGTTGGGGGCTACACCTTC. The V call is TRBV12-3 or TRBV12-4, the J call TRBJ1-2; the match to TRBD1 covers 8 bases. The CDR3 sequence is 15 residues long. J gave up 8 bases and V 5 bases, and 13 bases lay outside the gene matches.

The chain recombines TRBV20-1 with TRBJ2-5, with TRBD1 matching 9 bases. The ends lost 7 bases at V and 5 bases at J; junction bases unmatched: 11. Germline V lookup: CDR1 DFQATT, CDR2 SNEGSKA (reference sequence). This CDR3 is 14 amino acids long. The CDR3 protein is CSVRTGDRGETQYF. The CDR3 bases are TGCAGTGTCAGGACAGGGGACAGAGGGGAGACCCAGTACTTC.

Of note for this clonotype: One base away lies a much larger clone, so this may be a sequencing read error. The chain uses TRBV2 and TRBJ1-5, with 7 bases matching TRBD1. From germline, CDR1 is SNHLY and CDR2 FYNNEI. The CDR3 loop spans 15 amino acids. Unmatched junction bases numbered 11, after V lost 10 bases and J lost 2 bases. The DNA for the CDR3 is TGTGCCAATAAACAGGGGTCTATGCGCAATCAGCCCCAGCATTTT. Its protein is CANKQGSMRNQPQHF.

This clonotype was detected ten times or more. This chain connects TRBV12-3 or TRBV12-4 to TRBJ1-4; D ambiguous. The CDR3 extends over 15 amino acids. Trimming removed 6 bases from V and 3 bases from J, with 14 bases in between. The CDR3 coding sequence is TGTGCCAGCAGCCCTTCCGGGGTGCCTAATGAAAAACTGTTTTTT. As protein: CASSPSGVPNEKLFF.

The table lists this clonotype with a few counts. Here the CDR3 reads CATSSGTGVFEQYF. CDR3 nucleotides: TGTGCCACCAGTTCCGGGACAGGGGTGTTCGAGCAGTACTTC. The J gene is TRBJ2-7, the V gene TRBV24-1; 10 positions match TRBD1. This CDR3 has 14 residues. Trimming cost V 6 bases and J 6 bases; bases outside gene matches: 7. CDR1 is KGHDR, CDR2 SFDVKD, per germline.

V usage is TRBV30 and J usage is TRBJ2-7; 10 bases map to TRBD2. Germline V gene sequence: CDR1 GTSNPN, CDR2 SVGIG (reference sequence). Germline trimming cut 3 bases from V and 4 bases from J; bases unmatched to any gene: 12. The CDR3 loop spans 16 amino acids. CDR3 protein: CAWRGGPSGSRYEQYF. CDR3 DNA: TGTGCCTGGAGGGGGGGCCCTAGCGGGAGCAGGTACGAGCAGTACTTC.

The genes are TRBV29-1 and TRBJ2-1; D is undetermined. Germline V CDR1 and CDR2: SQVTM, ANQGSEA. V lost 3 bases and J lost 4, with 7 bases in between. The CDR3 runs 12 residues. CDR3 loop: CSVEGKYNEQFF. CDR3 nucleotide sequence: TGCAGCGTTGAGGGCAAGTACAATGAGCAGTTCTTC.

This clonotype has a count of ten or more. The chain combines TRBV28 with TRBJ2-7; 7 bases align to TRBD2. CDR3 size: 16 residues. Germline values: CDR1 MDHEN, CDR2 SYDVKM. Trimming took 4 bases from V and 5 from J; bases not matched to a gene: 14. In DNA, the CDR3 is TGTGCCAGCAGTTCCCCCATCTCGGCGGGAGCGAACGAGCAGTACTTC. Translated, it gives CASSSPISAGANEQYF.